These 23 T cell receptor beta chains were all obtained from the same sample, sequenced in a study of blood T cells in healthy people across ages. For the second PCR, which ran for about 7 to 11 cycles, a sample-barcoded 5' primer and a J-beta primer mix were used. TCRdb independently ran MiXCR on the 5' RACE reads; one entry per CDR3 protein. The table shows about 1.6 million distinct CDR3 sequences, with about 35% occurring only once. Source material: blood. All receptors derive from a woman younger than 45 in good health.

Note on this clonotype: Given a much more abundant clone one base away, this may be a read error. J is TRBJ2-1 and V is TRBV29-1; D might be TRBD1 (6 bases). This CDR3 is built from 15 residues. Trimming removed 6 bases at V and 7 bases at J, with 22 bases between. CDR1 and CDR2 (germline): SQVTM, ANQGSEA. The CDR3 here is CSVMVRGLRGNEQFF. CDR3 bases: TGCAGCGTCATGGTCCGGGGTCTAAGGGGGAATGAGCAGTTCTTC.

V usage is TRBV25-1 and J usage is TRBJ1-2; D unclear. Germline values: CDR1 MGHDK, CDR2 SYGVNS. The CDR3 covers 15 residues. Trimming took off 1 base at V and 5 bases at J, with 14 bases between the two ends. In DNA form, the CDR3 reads TGTGCCAGCAGTGAATTGAAAAGCACGGGGTATGGCTACACCTTC. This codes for CASSELKSTGYGYTF.

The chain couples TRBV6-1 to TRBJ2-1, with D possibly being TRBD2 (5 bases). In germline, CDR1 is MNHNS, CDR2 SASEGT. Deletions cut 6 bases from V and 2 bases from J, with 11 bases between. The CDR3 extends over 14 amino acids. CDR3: CASREGYAYNEQFF. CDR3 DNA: TGTGCCAGCAGAGAGGGATACGCCTACAATGAGCAGTTCTTC.

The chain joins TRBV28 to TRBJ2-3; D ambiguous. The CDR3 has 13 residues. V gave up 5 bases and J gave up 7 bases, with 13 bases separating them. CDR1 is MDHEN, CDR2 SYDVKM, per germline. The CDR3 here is CASSLKFPNTQYF. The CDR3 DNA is TGTGCCAGCAGTCTCAAGTTTCCGAATACGCAGTATTTT.

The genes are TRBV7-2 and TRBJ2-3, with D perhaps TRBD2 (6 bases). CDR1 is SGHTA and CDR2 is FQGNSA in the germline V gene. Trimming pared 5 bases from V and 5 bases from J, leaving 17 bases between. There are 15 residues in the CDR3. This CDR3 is CASSPRGTPLDTQYF. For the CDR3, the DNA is TGTGCCAGCAGCCCACGGGGGACTCCATTAGATACGCAGTATTTT.

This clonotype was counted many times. The CDR3 spells CASSLGDRPGANVLTF. CDR3 nucleotide sequence: TGCGCCAGCAGCTTGGGGGACCGCCCTGGGGCCAACGTCCTGACTTTC. The chain has TRBV5-1 and TRBJ2-6; TRBD1 or TRBD2 may be the D gene (5 bases each). V was cut by 0 bases and J by 2 bases, with 9 bases left in between. From germline, CDR1 is SGHRS and CDR2 YFSETQ. The CDR3 is 16 amino acids.

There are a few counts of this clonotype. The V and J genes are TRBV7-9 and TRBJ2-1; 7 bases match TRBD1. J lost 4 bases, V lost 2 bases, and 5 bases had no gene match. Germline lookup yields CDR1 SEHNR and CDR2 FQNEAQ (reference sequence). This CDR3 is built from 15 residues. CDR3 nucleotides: TGTGCCAGCAGCTTATCTCGGGACAGATACAATGAGCAGTTCTTC. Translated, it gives CASSLSRDRYNEQFF.

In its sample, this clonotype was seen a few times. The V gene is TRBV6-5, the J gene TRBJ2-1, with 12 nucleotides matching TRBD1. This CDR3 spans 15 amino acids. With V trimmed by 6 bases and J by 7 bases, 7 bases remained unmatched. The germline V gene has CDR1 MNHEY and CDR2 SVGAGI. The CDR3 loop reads CASRAGQGARNEQFF. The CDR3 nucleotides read TGTGCCAGCAGAGCGGGACAGGGGGCGCGAAATGAGCAGTTCTTC.

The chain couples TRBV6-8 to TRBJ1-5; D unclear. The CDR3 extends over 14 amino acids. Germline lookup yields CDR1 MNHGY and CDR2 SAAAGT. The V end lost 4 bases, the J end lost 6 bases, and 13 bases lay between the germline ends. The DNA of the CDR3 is TGTGCCAGCAGTTCAGGACTAAATCGTCAGCCCCAGCATTTT. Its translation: CASSSGLNRQPQHF.

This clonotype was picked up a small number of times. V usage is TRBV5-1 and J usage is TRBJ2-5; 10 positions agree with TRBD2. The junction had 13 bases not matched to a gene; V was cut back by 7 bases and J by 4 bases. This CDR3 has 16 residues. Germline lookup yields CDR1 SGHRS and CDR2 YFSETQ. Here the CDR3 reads CASQLLAGVAGETQYF. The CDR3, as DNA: TGCGCCAGCCAGCTTCTAGCGGGAGTAGCGGGAGAGACCCAGTACTTC. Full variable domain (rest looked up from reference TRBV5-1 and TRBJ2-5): KAGVTQTPRYLIKTRGQQVTLSCSPISGHRSVSWYQQTPGQGLQFLFEYFSETQRNKGNFPGRFSGRQFSNSRSEMNVSTLELGDSALYLCASQLLAGVAGETQYFGPGTRLLVL.

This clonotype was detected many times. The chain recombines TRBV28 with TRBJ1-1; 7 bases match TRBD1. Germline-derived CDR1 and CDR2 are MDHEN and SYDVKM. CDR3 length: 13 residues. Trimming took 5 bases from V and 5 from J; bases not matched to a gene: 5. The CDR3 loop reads CASSRTGVTEAFF. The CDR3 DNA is TGTGCCAGCAGTCGAACAGGGGTGACTGAAGCTTTCTTT.

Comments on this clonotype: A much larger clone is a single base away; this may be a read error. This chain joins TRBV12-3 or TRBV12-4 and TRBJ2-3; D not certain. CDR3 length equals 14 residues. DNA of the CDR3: TGTGCCAGCAGTGCAGCTCCAGGCACAGATGCGCAGTATTTT. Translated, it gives CASSAAPGTDAQYF.

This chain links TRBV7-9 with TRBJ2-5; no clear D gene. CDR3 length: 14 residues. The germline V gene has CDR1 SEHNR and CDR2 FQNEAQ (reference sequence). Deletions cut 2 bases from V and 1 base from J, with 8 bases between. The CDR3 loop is CASSLMQSQETQYF. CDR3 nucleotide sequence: TGTGCCAGCAGCTTAATGCAGAGCCAAGAGACCCAGTACTTC.

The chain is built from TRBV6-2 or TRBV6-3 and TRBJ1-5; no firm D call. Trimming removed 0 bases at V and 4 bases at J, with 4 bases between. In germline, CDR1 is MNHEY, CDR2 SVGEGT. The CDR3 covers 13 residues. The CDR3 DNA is TGTGCCAGCAGTTACTCAGCTAATCAGCCCCAGCATTTT. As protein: CASSYSANQPQHF.

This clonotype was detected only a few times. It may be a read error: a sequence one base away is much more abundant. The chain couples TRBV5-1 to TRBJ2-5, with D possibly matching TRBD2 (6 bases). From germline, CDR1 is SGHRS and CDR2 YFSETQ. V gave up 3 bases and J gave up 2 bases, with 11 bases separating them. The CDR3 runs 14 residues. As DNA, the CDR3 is TGCGCCAGCAGCTGGGGGGACTCTCAAGAGACCCAGTACTTC. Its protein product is CASSWGDSQETQYF.

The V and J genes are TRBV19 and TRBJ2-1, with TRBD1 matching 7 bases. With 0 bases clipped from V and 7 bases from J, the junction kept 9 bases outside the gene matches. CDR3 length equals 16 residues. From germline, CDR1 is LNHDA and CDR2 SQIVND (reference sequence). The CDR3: CASSIDRGQLGNEQFF. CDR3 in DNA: TGTGCCAGTAGTATAGATCGGGGACAGCTTGGGAATGAGCAGTTCTTC.

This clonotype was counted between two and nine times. The CDR3 protein is CSAPERERSYNEQFF. The CDR3 DNA follows: TGCAGTGCTCCAGAGCGGGAGCGCTCCTACAATGAGCAGTTCTTC. The chain joins TRBV20-1 to TRBJ2-1; 8 bases match TRBD2. The CDR3 length is 15 residues. Germline CDR1 reads DFQATT; CDR2 reads SNEGSKA (reference sequence). V lost 5 bases, J lost 0 bases, and 6 bases stayed unmatched.

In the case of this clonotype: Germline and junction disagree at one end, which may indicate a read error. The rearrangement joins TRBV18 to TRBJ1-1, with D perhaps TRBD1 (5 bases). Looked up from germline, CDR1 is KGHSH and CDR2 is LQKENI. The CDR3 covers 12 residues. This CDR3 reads CAGSTVNTEAFF. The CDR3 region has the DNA TGTGCCGGCTCGACAGTGAACACTGAAGCTTTCTTT. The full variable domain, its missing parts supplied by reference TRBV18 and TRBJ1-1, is NAGVMQNPRHLVRRRGQEARLRCSPMKGHSHVYWYRQLPEEGLKFMVYLQKENIIDESGMPKERFSAEFPKEGPSILRIQQVVRGDSAAYFCAGSTVNTEAFFGQGTRLTVV.

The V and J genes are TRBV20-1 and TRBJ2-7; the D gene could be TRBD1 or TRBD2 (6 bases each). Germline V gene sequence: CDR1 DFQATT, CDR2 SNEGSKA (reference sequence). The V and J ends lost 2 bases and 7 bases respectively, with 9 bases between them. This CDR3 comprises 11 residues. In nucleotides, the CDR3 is TGCAGTGCTAGAAGGGGGAGGGAGCAGTACTTC. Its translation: CSARRGREQYF.

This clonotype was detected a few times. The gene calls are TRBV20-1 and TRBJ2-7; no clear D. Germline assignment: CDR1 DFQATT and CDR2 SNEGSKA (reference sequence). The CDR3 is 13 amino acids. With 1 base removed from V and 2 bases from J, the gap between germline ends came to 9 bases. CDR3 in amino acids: CSARAPGPYEQYF. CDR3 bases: TGCAGTGCTAGAGCCCCAGGACCCTACGAGCAGTACTTC.

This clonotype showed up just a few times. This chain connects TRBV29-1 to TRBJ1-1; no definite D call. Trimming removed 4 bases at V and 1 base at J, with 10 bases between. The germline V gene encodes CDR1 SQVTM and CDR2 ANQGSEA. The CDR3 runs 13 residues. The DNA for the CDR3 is TGCAGCGTTGCGATGAATCAGAACACTGAAGCTTTCTTT. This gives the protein CSVAMNQNTEAFF. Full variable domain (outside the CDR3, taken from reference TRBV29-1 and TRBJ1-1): SAVISQKPSRDICQRGTSLTIQCQVDSQVTMMFWYRQQPGQSLTLIATANQGSEATYESGFVIDKFPISRPNLTFSTLTVSNMSPEDSSIYLCSVAMNQNTEAFFGQGTRLTVV.

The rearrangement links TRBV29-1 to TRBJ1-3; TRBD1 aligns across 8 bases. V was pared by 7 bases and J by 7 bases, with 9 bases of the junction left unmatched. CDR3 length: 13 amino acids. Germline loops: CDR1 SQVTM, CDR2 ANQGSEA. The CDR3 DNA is TGCAGCGGGACGACAGGGGCGGGGAACACCATATATTTT. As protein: CSGTTGAGNTIYF.

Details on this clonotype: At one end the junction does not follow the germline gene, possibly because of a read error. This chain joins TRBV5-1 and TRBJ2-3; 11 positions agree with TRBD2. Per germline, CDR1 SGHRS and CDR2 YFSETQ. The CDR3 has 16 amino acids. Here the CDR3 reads CASSLPGLAVTDTQYF. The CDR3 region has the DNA TGTGCCAGCAGCTTACCGGGACTAGCGGTCACAGATACGCAGTATTTT.